This T cell receptor beta chain was documented in a study of blood T cell repertoires in COVID-19. Study overall: Whether acute or convalescent, the COVID-19 samples came from the United States, Italy and Spain. PBMCs, B-cell-depleted T cells, or T cells provided the cDNA or gDNA that made up the material.

In the authors' methods: Reference gene primer amplification yielded estimated nucleated cell counts. TCRdb's copy holds only in-frame clones and misses some; the assay was immunoSEQ multiplex PCR. For V, J and clone size, that table is used; D and trimming come from the DNA. The table records 200,000 to 300,000 clones, roughly 91% of them present only once. The receptor was derived from a young man with COVID-19, enrolled during active disease. The sample was peripheral blood.

The chain's CDR3 is CASSYGTSGGNEQFF. The DNA for the CDR3 is TGTGCCAGCAGCTACGGGACTAGCGGGGGCAATGAGCAGTTCTTC. The chain recombines TRBV5-4 with TRBJ2-1; TRBD2 matches 14 bases. The junction had 2 bases not matched to a gene; V was cut back by 3 bases and J by 6 bases. CDR3 length: 15 amino acids. CDR1 and CDR2 from the germline V gene are SGHNT and YYREEE (reference sequence). The full variable domain, rest sourced from reference TRBV5-4 and TRBJ2-1, is ETGVTQSPTHLIKTRGQQVTLRCSSQSGHNTVSWYQQALGQGPQFIFQYYREEENGRGNFPPRFSGLQFPNYSSELNVNALELDDSALYLCASSYGTSGGNEQFFGPGTRLTVL.